This TCR beta chain comes out of a study of blood T cell repertoires in COVID-19. The method was immunoSEQ multiplex PCR; TCRdb's version includes in-frame clones alone and lacks a portion of them. In the table there are around 230,000 clones, more than 70% of which are singletons. Germline V gives CDR1 SEHNR, CDR2 FQNEAQ (reference sequence). Trimming cost V 5 bases and J 9 bases, with 14 bases left between them. The CDR3 length is 14 residues. This clone was counted a single time. This clonotype was obtained from a woman aged 40 to 50 with acute COVID-19. The sequencing sample was made of PBMCs or T cells enriched from blood (not recorded which). This chain joins TRBV7-9 and TRBJ1-6; D gene ambiguous. CDR3 amino acids: CASSGHGGPSPLHF. The CDR3 coding sequence is TGTGCCAGCAGCGGTCATGGCGGCCCTTCACCCCTCCACTTT.